A single sample is the source of the 23 T cell receptor beta chains below, sequenced in a study of radiotherapy plus CTLA-4 blockade in lung cancer. Data came from immunoSEQ multiplex PCR; TCRdb stores just in-frame clones and leaves some out. The sample holds just under 45,000 clones, roughly 64% seen once. The source material was peripheral blood, sampled from a patient treated with radiotherapy plus ipilimumab. These receptor sequences come from a human donor with non-small cell lung cancer who had a partial response to radiotherapy plus ipilimumab.

The rearrangement links TRBV28 to TRBJ1-2, with D perhaps matching TRBD1 (5 bases). The ends were cut back, 9 bases at V and 5 bases at J, with 22 bases in the middle. The germline gives CDR1 MDHEN, CDR2 SYDVKM. The CDR3 runs 15 residues. The CDR3 bases are TGTGCCAGTTCCCGACAGCCCCTCGTGGGTTATGGCTACACCTTC. It translates to CASSRQPLVGYGYTF.

This chain uses TRBV7-9 with TRBJ1-6; a weak D match, TRBD1 (5 bases). V lost 1 base to trimming and J lost 12 bases, with 19 bases between them. The V gene's germline CDR1 is SEHNR and CDR2 FQNEAQ (reference sequence). CDR3 length: 16 amino acids. The chain's CDR3 is CASSLGQGGGDEPLHF. CDR3 DNA sequence: TGTGCCAGCAGCTTAGGCCAGGGCGGGGGGGATGAACCCCTCCACTTT.

The gene calls are TRBV9 and TRBJ2-2; the D gene is possibly TRBD1 (5 bases). Trimming took off 7 bases at V and 1 base at J, with 14 bases between the two ends. CDR1 is SGDLS and CDR2 is YYNGEE in the germline V gene. CDR3 length: 15 residues. The CDR3 DNA is TGTGCCAGCTGTCAGGGATCCTGGAACACCGGGGAGCTGTTTTTT. This gives the protein CASCQGSWNTGELFF.

The rearrangement uses TRBV2 and TRBJ2-1, with TRBD2 matching over 12 bases. The germline V gene has CDR1 SNHLY and CDR2 FYNNEI. The CDR3 length is 15 residues. The trim removed 7 bases at V and 3 bases at J, leaving 4 bases unmatched. CDR3 residues: CASTRTSGIYNEQFF. The DNA for the CDR3 is TGTGCCAGCACCCGGACTAGCGGGATCTACAATGAGCAGTTCTTC.

V gene TRBV7-8 combines with J gene TRBJ2-2; tentatively, D is TRBD1 (5 bases). CDR1 SGHVS and CDR2 FQNEAQ come from the germline V gene. The germline V and J ends were trimmed by 1 base and 3 bases, with 21 bases remaining between them. CDR3 length: 19 amino acids. CDR3 sequence: CASSLDQGPRALYTGELFF. The CDR3 DNA reads TGTGCCAGCAGCTTAGACCAAGGACCCAGGGCCTTGTACACCGGGGAGCTGTTTTTT.

This clone was seen a single time. The rearrangement joins TRBV6-5 to TRBJ1-5; TRBD1 is a possible D gene (5 bases). CDR1 is MNHEY, CDR2 SVGAGI, per germline. The CDR3 is 12 residues long. Trimming took off 8 bases at V and 4 bases at J, with 9 bases between the two ends. CDR3 DNA: TGTGCCAGCGGCAGGGCGAATCAGCCCCAGCATTTT. Its translation: CASGRANQPQHF.

This chain uses TRBV2 with TRBJ1-1; 7 positions agree with TRBD1. There are 15 residues in the CDR3. The V gene end was trimmed by 4 bases and the J gene end by 2 bases; junction bases not matched to a gene: 7. Germline V gene data show CDR1 as SNHLY and CDR2 as FYNNEI. CDR3 sequence reads: CASSARTGVNTEAFF. DNA of the CDR3: TGTGCCAGCAGTGCCCGGACAGGCGTTAACACTGAAGCTTTCTTT.

The chain recombines TRBV5-8 with TRBJ1-4, with D uncertain. The CDR3 has 14 amino acids. Germline assignment: CDR1 SGHTS and CDR2 YDEGEE. Trimming removed 0 bases at V and 7 bases at J, with 10 bases between. CDR3 sequence reads: CASSLGGASEKLFF. DNA of the CDR3: TGTGCCAGCAGCTTGGGAGGTGCTAGTGAAAAACTGTTTTTT.

The chain employs TRBV7-6 and TRBJ2-3; 9 nucleotides match TRBD2. Germline loops: CDR1 SGHVS, CDR2 FNYEAQ. CDR3 size: 16 residues. The trim removed 0 bases at V and 0 bases at J, leaving 1 base unmatched. CDR3 bases: TGTGCCAGCAGCTTAGCGAGCGGGGGGAGCACAGATACGCAGTATTTT. Its protein product is CASSLASGGSTDTQYF.

This sequence joins TRBV11-1 and TRBJ1-5; no clear D. V was pared by 8 bases and J by 4 bases, with 15 bases between. Per germline, CDR1 SGHAT and CDR2 FQDESV (reference sequence). The CDR3 contains 14 residues. The CDR3 spells CASCREPQNQPQHF. The DNA for the CDR3 is TGTGCCAGCTGCCGGGAACCACAAAATCAGCCCCAGCATTTT.

In this sample, this clone turned up a few times. The chain couples TRBV5-1 to TRBJ1-1; maybe TRBD1 (6 bases). V lost 4 bases, J lost 2 bases, and 15 bases lay in between. The CDR3 has 15 residues. Looked up from germline, CDR1 is SGHRS and CDR2 is YFSETQ. The CDR3 DNA is TGCGCCAGCAGCAGGGGGAGTGGGGCCAACACTGAAGCTTTCTTT. Translated, it gives CASSRGSGANTEAFF.

V usage is TRBV30 and J usage is TRBJ1-1; 8 bases align to TRBD1. Germline V CDR1 and CDR2: GTSNPN, SVGIG (reference sequence). CDR3 length: 15 amino acids. V shed 4 bases, J shed 7 bases, and the junction held 14 bases outside the gene matches. CDR3 protein: CAWKKQGVSSLEAFF. DNA of the CDR3: TGTGCCTGGAAAAAACAGGGGGTATCCTCCCTTGAAGCTTTCTTT.

V usage is TRBV15 and J usage is TRBJ1-1; perhaps TRBD1 as D (6 bases). The CDR3 loop spans 14 amino acids. The V gene's germline CDR1 is LNHNV and CDR2 YYDKDF (reference sequence). With 2 bases removed from V and 0 bases from J, the gap between germline ends came to 7 bases. The CDR3 DNA follows: TGTGCCACCAGCAGACAGGGGATGAACACTGAAGCTTTCTTT. Residues: CATSRQGMNTEAFF.

The rearrangement joins TRBV7-2 to TRBJ1-5; 7 bases agree with TRBD1. Germline lookup yields CDR1 SGHTA and CDR2 FQGNSA. This CDR3 spans 15 amino acids. V shed 0 bases and J 4 bases; nucleotides not matched to a gene: 3. The CDR3: CASSLATGRNQPQHF. In nucleotides, the CDR3 is TGTGCCAGCAGCTTAGCGACAGGGCGGAATCAGCCCCAGCATTTT.

V usage is TRBV25-1 and J usage is TRBJ1-1, with D maybe TRBD1 (5 bases). Trimming took off 4 bases at V and 1 base at J, with 13 bases between the two ends. The germline CDR1 and CDR2 sequences are MGHDK and SYGVNS. There are 15 residues in the CDR3. DNA of the CDR3: TGTGCCAGCAGTGCAATGGGGCGCCCGAACACTGAAGCTTTCTTT. Its protein is CASSAMGRPNTEAFF.

The gene calls are TRBV19 and TRBJ2-7; TRBD1 matches 7 bases. V lost 5 bases and J lost 6; bases outside the gene matches: 10. Germline CDR1 and CDR2: LNHDA and SQIVND (reference sequence). This CDR3 comprises 14 residues. CDR3 sequence: CASSPTGQPPEQYF. CDR3 in DNA: TGTGCCAGTAGTCCGACGGGACAGCCTCCCGAGCAGTACTTC.

The genes are TRBV18 and TRBJ2-1, with 13 bases fitting TRBD2. This CDR3 spans 15 amino acids. In germline, CDR1 is KGHSH, CDR2 LQKENI. The V gene end was trimmed by 5 bases and the J gene end by 5 bases; junction bases not matched to a gene: 3. The CDR3 loop reads CASSTGLAGHNEQFF. The CDR3 DNA is TGTGCCAGCTCAACGGGACTAGCGGGACACAATGAGCAGTTCTTC.

In regard to this clone: At one of its ends the junction is not consistent with the germline gene, which may arise from a read error. In the same sample, other DNA sequences code for this CDR3. The chain has TRBV2 and TRBJ1-2, with a weak D call TRBD1 (5 bases). CDR1 SNHLY and CDR2 FYNNEI come from the germline V gene. This CDR3 comprises 12 residues. This CDR3 reads CATRWGFGGYTF. CDR3 nucleotide sequence: TGCGCCACCAGGTGGGGCTTCGGTGGCTACACCTTC.

This clone showed up just a few times. The chain employs TRBV7-9 and TRBJ1-4, with D possibly matching TRBD1 (6 bases). From germline, CDR1 is SEHNR and CDR2 FQNEAQ (reference sequence). V was clipped by 1 base and J by 8 bases, with 20 bases between them. This CDR3 region has 17 residues. CDR3 protein: CASSLGTLLQGGEKLFF. CDR3 DNA sequence: TGTGCCAGCAGCTTAGGAACCCTTCTACAGGGAGGGGAAAAACTGTTTTTT. Full variable domain (remainder filled in from reference TRBV7-9 and TRBJ1-4): DTGVSQNPRHKITKRGQNVTFRCDPISEHNRLYWYRQTLGQGPEFLTYFQNEAQLEKSRLLSDRFSAERPKGSFSTLEIQRTEQGDSAMYLCASSLGTLLQGGEKLFFGSGTQLSVL.

The chain combines TRBV19 with TRBJ2-7, with 8 bases aligning to TRBD1. Germline V gives CDR1 LNHDA, CDR2 SQIVND (reference sequence). V gave up 7 bases and J gave up 7 bases; unmatched junction bases: 9. There are 13 residues in the CDR3. CDR3 DNA sequence: TGTGCCAGTACCAAGGACAGGGCGGGAGAGCAGTACTTC. It codes for CASTKDRAGEQYF. The whole variable domain, remainder taken from reference TRBV19 and TRBJ2-7, is DGGITQSPKYLFRKEGQNVTLSCEQNLNHDAMYWYRQDPGQGLRLIYYSQIVNDFQKGDIAEGYSVSREKKESFPLTVTSAQKNPTAFYLCASTKDRAGEQYFGPGTRLTVT.

This clone was recorded a few times. This chain connects TRBV6-6 to TRBJ1-1, with D perhaps matching TRBD1 (5 bases). This CDR3 comprises 15 residues. Germline V gene sequence: CDR1 MNHNY, CDR2 SVGAGI (reference sequence). V was pared by 6 bases and J by 4 bases, with 18 bases between. CDR3 coding DNA: TGTGCCAGCAGGCGAATACCCCGACAGCTCACTGAAGCTTTCTTT. Protein: CASRRIPRQLTEAFF.

The rearrangement links TRBV19 to TRBJ1-1; 9 bases map to TRBD1. This CDR3 is built from 13 residues. V lost 0 bases to trimming and J lost 10 bases; unmatched junction nucleotides: 3. In germline, CDR1 is LNHDA, CDR2 SQIVND (reference sequence). As DNA, the CDR3 is TGTGCCAGTAGTATAGATAAGGACAGGGGAGCTTTCTTT. Translation: CASSIDKDRGAFF.

V gene TRBV18 combines with J gene TRBJ1-1; possible D gene TRBD1, 6 bases. This CDR3 has 15 amino acids. Germline lookup yields CDR1 KGHSH and CDR2 LQKENI. Trimming pared 6 bases from V and 9 bases from J, leaving 23 bases between. CDR3 loop: CASSRLQGRDYQAFF. The CDR3 DNA sequence: TGTGCCAGCTCGCGCTTACAGGGAAGAGACTACCAAGCTTTCTTT.